A selection of T cell receptor beta chains follows, all from one sample in a study of cytomegalovirus exposure and HLA in healthy donors. Clones were read by immunoSEQ multiplex PCR, and TCRdb kept only the in-frame ones, dropping some. Here the sample spans some 190,000 clones, approximately 80% being singletons. The specimen sequenced was PBMCs. The receptor source for this set is a girl aged 10-17 years in good health and CMV-seropositive. CDR3s leave out the opening cysteine and the closing phenylalanine or tryptophan. The D gene is left open where the match is weak.

d_call	j_call	v_call	cdr3_aa
-	TRBJ1-2	TRBV10-2	ASSEGRVLYGYT
-	TRBJ2-2	TRBV6-6	ASSSDRSDYTGELF
TRBD1	TRBJ1-1	TRBV19	ASSQDRDTEAF
-	TRBJ1-5	TRBV4-1	ASSQVALTQPQH
-	TRBJ1-4	TRBV7-9	ASSPSRVLGEKLF
-	TRBJ1-6	TRBV5-6	ASSLGLIYNSPLH
TRBD2	TRBJ2-1	TRBV25-1	ASSEPGTSGRGEQF
TRBD2	TRBJ2-3	TRBV25-1	ASSHGTSGGSTDTQY
TRBD2	TRBJ2-7	TRBV6-5	ASSGSGRGYEQY
-	TRBJ2-7	TRBV12-5	ASGFYSSYEQY
TRBD1	TRBJ2-7	TRBV7-6	ASSPIEGTGMGYEQY
TRBD1	TRBJ1-1	TRBV29-1	SVLSGQINLEAF
TRBD2	TRBJ2-3	TRBV6-7	ASSYGRGADTQY
TRBD2	TRBJ2-5	TRBV11-2	ASSLSGRTPETQY
-	TRBJ1-2	TRBV29-1	SVNRVSYGYT
-	TRBJ2-1	TRBV11-1	ASSSLLEVEQF
TRBD2	TRBJ2-1	TRBV19	ASSPLGLALNEQF
-	TRBJ2-3	TRBV11-2	ASSLLVAPTDTQY
TRBD2	TRBJ2-5	TRBV5-1	ASSRWTSGETQY
TRBD2	TRBJ2-1	TRBV5-4	ASSIPGLIL
TRBD2	TRBJ2-1	TRBV10-3	AISQGLAGNNEQF
TRBD1	TRBJ1-2	TRBV6-1	ASKWEQGARGYT
-	TRBJ1-1	TRBV6-5	ASGITGAEAF
TRBD1	TRBJ1-1	TRBV7-3	ASSRDRNTEAF
TRBD1	TRBJ2-1	TRBV27	ASSLQGAPVREQF
TRBD2	TRBJ2-7	TRBV5-1	ASSYGTSESYEQY
-	TRBJ1-2	TRBV5-1	ASSFPPYGYT
-	TRBJ2-7	TRBV5-4	ASSLEAVPYEQY
TRBD1	TRBJ2-7	TRBV5-5	ASGRDRRYEQY
-	TRBJ2-5	TRBV15	ATSRDQGTTGEKETQY
TRBD2	TRBJ2-1	TRBV5-1	ASSPDPRGAGGVQF
TRBD2	TRBJ2-5	TRBV18	ASSPPLDGGGDQY
TRBD1	TRBJ2-3	TRBV7-8	ASSLGETGGRTDTQY
-	TRBJ1-2	TRBV4-1	ASSQRDTYGYT
-	TRBJ2-2	TRBV5-4	ASSWGGQVDTGELF
-	TRBJ2-7	TRBV2	ASSEGGSGRPSYEQY
TRBD1	TRBJ2-2	TRBV9	ASSPFPLGRGRNTGELF
-	TRBJ2-5	TRBV15	ATLTNYQETQY
-	TRBJ1-5	TRBV21-1	ASSNRTGRRQPQH
TRBD1	TRBJ1-2	TRBV6-5	ASSYRTGNYGYT
TRBD1	TRBJ2-2	TRBV5-1	ASSPGQGIKTGELF
TRBD2	TRBJ2-3	TRBV6-1	ASSVVVGRERSTQY
TRBD1	TRBJ1-2	TRBV7-9	ASSSSGGVDGYT
-	TRBJ2-1	TRBV6-6	ASSPLAPLGF
TRBD1	TRBJ2-7	TRBV15	ATSRERDRVYEQY
-	TRBJ1-1	TRBV19	ASSIGNTEAF
-	TRBJ2-3	TRBV4-1	ASSQDITAGEDTQY
TRBD2	TRBJ2-7	TRBV11-3	ASSLAGAYEQY
TRBD1	TRBJ1-1	TRBV14	ASSQHRDRHTEAF
-	TRBJ1-2	TRBV18	ASSPDSRYGYT
-	TRBJ2-7	TRBV4-1	ASSPTGVLGSEQY
TRBD1	TRBJ1-1	TRBV5-1	ASSLTGVRTEAF
-	TRBJ2-7	TRBV6-5	ASRRRSSSYEQY
-	TRBJ2-7	TRBV6-1	ASSETGGGQGEQY
TRBD1	TRBJ1-1	TRBV7-7	ASSLDAGGRAF
-	TRBJ2-3	TRBV7-9	ASSFREITDTQY
-	TRBJ1-5	TRBV27	ASSLVGINQPQH
TRBD2	TRBJ2-7	TRBV5-6	ASSGTSGTDPLYEQY
-	TRBJ2-7	TRBV7-2	ASSLIPGQTYEQY
TRBD1	TRBJ1-5	TRBV10-2	ASSFQGVGQPQH